The TCR beta chain under discussion was sequenced for a study of cytomegalovirus exposure and HLA in healthy donors. Regarding the study as a whole: Several of the most significant clusters appeared, in a later analysis, to be linked to common viral pathogens.

Comment on this clone: Its antigen remains unknown.

This CDR3 comprises 16 residues. The ends lost 2 bases at V and 4 bases at J; junction bases unmatched: 9. Germline CDR1 reads SGHRS; CDR2 reads YFSETQ. The PCR used 60 Vbeta and 13 Jbeta primers. Using immunoSEQ multiplex PCR, the repertoire was profiled, and TCRdb retains in-frame clones only, with some absent. The sample lists a few hundred thousand clones, roughly 90% occurring once. This TCR was recovered from a young woman in good health and CMV-seronegative. The V gene is TRBV5-1, the J gene TRBJ2-3, with 8 bases aligning to TRBD2. The sequencing sample was made of PBMCs. CDR3 nucleotide sequence: TGCGCCAGCAGCTTACAACCAGCGGGGGAGGCAGATACGCAGTATTTT. It specifies CASSLQPAGEADTQYF.